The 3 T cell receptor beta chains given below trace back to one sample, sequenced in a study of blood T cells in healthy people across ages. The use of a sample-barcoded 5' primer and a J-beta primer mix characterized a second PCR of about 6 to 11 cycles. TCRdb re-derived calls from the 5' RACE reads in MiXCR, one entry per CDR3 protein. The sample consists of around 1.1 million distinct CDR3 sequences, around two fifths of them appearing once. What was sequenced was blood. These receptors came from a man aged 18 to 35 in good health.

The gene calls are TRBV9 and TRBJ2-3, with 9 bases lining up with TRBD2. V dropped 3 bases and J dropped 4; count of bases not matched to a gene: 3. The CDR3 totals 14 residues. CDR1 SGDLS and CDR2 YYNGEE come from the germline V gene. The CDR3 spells CASSGGGGADTQYF. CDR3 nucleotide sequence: TGTGCCAGCAGCGGCGGGGGGGGCGCAGATACGCAGTATTTT.

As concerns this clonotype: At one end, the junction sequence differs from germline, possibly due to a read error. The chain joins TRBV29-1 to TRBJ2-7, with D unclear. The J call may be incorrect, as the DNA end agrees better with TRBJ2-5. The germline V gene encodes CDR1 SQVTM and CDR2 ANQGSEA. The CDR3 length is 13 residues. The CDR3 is CSVEDLFQETQYF. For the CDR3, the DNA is TGCAGCGTGGAAGACCTTTTCCAAGAGACCCAGTACTTC.

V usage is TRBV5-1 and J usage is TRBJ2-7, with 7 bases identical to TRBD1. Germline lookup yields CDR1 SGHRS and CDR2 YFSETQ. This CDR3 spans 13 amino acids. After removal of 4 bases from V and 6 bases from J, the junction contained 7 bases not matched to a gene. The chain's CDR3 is CASSLDRRSEQYF. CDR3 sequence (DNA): TGCGCCAGCAGCCTGGACAGGAGAAGCGAGCAGTACTTC.